Below, 14 T cell receptor beta chains from the same sample are listed, as sequenced in a study of blood T cell repertoires in COVID-19. The assay was immunoSEQ multiplex PCR, and TCRdb's table has in-frame clones only and misses some. The table lists about 12,000 clones, around 90% of them singletons. The sample comprised peripheral blood. Receptor source: a woman aged 70-85 years with active COVID-19.

This chain joins TRBV7-2 and TRBJ1-1; possibly TRBD1 for D (6 bases). Germline-derived CDR1 and CDR2 are SGHTA and FQGNSA. The CDR3 runs to 14 residues. Between the trimmed V and J ends, which lost 3 bases and 1 base, there was a span of 9 bases. CDR3 loop: CASSLSGQNTEAFF. CDR3 DNA sequence: TGTGCCAGCAGCTTGTCGGGACAGAACACTGAAGCTTTCTTT.

The gene calls are TRBV5-4 and TRBJ2-2; D unresolved. This CDR3 has 14 amino acids. Germline lookup yields CDR1 SGHNT and CDR2 YYREEE (reference sequence). V was clipped by 0 bases and J by 2 bases, with 5 bases between them. In DNA, the CDR3 is TGTGCCAGCAGCTTGGACTTTAACACCGGGGAGCTGTTTTTT. As protein: CASSLDFNTGELFF. The variable domain in full, completed from reference TRBV5-4 and TRBJ2-2, reads ETGVTQSPTHLIKTRGQQVTLRCSSQSGHNTVSWYQQALGQGPQFIFQYYREEENGRGNFPPRFSGLQFPNYSSELNVNALELDDSALYLCASSLDFNTGELFFGEGSRLTVL.

This clone was counted a single time. The chain uses TRBV3-1 (or the pseudogene TRBV3-2) and TRBJ2-1, with 12 bases lining up with TRBD2. V shed 8 bases and J 9 bases; nucleotides not matched to a gene: 8. This CDR3 spans 14 amino acids. Germline V lookup: CDR1 LGHDT, CDR2 YNNKEL (reference sequence). Here the CDR3 DNA reads TGTGCCAGCGGACGACTAGCGGGAGAAGGTGAGCAGTTCTTC. This encodes CASGRLAGEGEQFF.

The chain joins TRBV7-2 to TRBJ2-4, with 8 bases lining up with TRBD1. This CDR3 is built from 14 residues. Germline CDR1 reads SGHTA; CDR2 reads FQGNSA. V trimming: 5 bases; J trimming: 6 bases; junction bases outside the gene matches: 6. The CDR3 loop is CASSPRQGLNIQYF. CDR3 bases: TGTGCCAGCAGCCCCAGACAGGGGTTAAACATTCAGTACTTC.

The rearrangement joins TRBV27 to TRBJ2-2, with 7 bases lining up with TRBD2. The CDR3 runs to 14 residues. J was trimmed by 5 bases and V by 5 bases; bases with no gene match: 5. The V gene's germline CDR1 is MNHEY and CDR2 SMNVEV (reference sequence). Written as DNA, the CDR3 is TGTGCCAGCAGTCCCCGGGGGGTGACCGGGGAGCTGTTTTTT. It encodes CASSPRGVTGELFF.

The V call is TRBV4-1, the J call TRBJ2-1; TRBD1 matches at 9 bases. This CDR3 region has 16 residues. With V trimmed by 2 bases and J by 4 bases, 6 bases remained unmatched. Germline-derived CDR1 and CDR2 are MGHRA and YSYEKL. CDR3 coding DNA: TGCGCCAGCAGCCAAACCGCCGGGACAGGGTACAATGAGCAGTTCTTC. Translation: CASSQTAGTGYNEQFF.

The chain uses TRBV3-1 (or the pseudogene TRBV3-2) and TRBJ1-1, with a weak D call TRBD1 (6 bases). The ends were cut back, 5 bases at V and 6 bases at J, with 10 bases in the middle. The CDR3 loop spans 12 amino acids. Germline CDR1 reads LGHDT; CDR2 reads YNNKEL (reference sequence). The chain's CDR3 is CASSLRTAEAFF. CDR3 in DNA: TGTGCCAGCAGCTTGCGGACAGCTGAAGCTTTCTTT.

This chain connects TRBV7-2 to TRBJ2-5; D remains unclear. V gave up 5 bases and J gave up 4 bases, with 11 bases separating them. The CDR3 has 13 amino acids. Germline V lookup: CDR1 SGHTA, CDR2 FQGNSA. CDR3 coding DNA: TGTGCCAGCAGCCTCACTATGGGAGAGACCCAGTACTTC. As protein: CASSLTMGETQYF.

This clone is a singleton in its sample. This sequence joins TRBV27 and TRBJ2-2, with TRBD2 matching over 10 bases. This CDR3 is built from 14 residues. The germline V gene has CDR1 MNHEY and CDR2 SMNVEV (reference sequence). V was pared by 5 bases and J by 7 bases, with 4 bases of the junction left unmatched. CDR3 nucleotides: TGTGCCAGCAGTCTAGCGGGAGCCGGCGGGGAGCTGTTTTTT. Translating it yields CASSLAGAGGELFF.

The chain joins TRBV7-2 to TRBJ2-3, with D possibly TRBD1 on 5 matching bases. Germline V gene lookup returns CDR1 SGHTA and CDR2 FQGNSA. Trimming cost V 1 base and J 7 bases, with 21 bases left between them. CDR3 length: 17 residues. CDR3 loop: CASSLVLTAPKRNTQYF. The CDR3 DNA is TGTGCCAGCAGCTTAGTTTTGACAGCTCCGAAACGGAATACGCAGTATTTT.

V and J are TRBV12-3 or TRBV12-4 and TRBJ2-2; D gene ambiguous. CDR3 size: 13 residues. The V gene lost 7 bases and the J gene lost 4 bases, with 10 bases spanning the gap. The CDR3, as DNA: TGTGCCAGCAATCTATATGGCACCGGGGAGCTGTTTTTT. Translation: CASNLYGTGELFF.

The chain combines TRBV4-1 with TRBJ2-1, with 9 bases lining up with TRBD2. The CDR3 length is 17 residues. Unmatched junction bases numbered 11, after V lost 3 bases and J lost 5 bases. CDR1 and CDR2 from the germline V gene are MGHRA and YSYEKL. The CDR3 reads CASSHRVAGDRDNEQFF. The CDR3 DNA reads TGCGCCAGCAGCCACCGAGTAGCGGGAGACCGAGACAATGAGCAGTTCTTC.

Here the CDR3 reads CASSLDAGSGNTIYF. The CDR3 region has the DNA TGTGCCAGCAGCTTGGACGCGGGCTCTGGAAACACCATATATTTT. The chain links TRBV5-4 to TRBJ1-3; no firm D call. Germline assignment: CDR1 SGHNT and CDR2 YYREEE (reference sequence). This CDR3 spans 15 amino acids. Trimming pared 0 bases from V and 0 bases from J, leaving 7 bases between.

The V call is TRBV28, the J call TRBJ2-1, with 7 bases aligning to TRBD2. Per germline, CDR1 MDHEN and CDR2 SYDVKM. V lost 1 base, J lost 8 bases, and 8 bases stayed unmatched. The CDR3 runs 15 residues. DNA for the CDR3: TGTGCCAGCAGTTTATATGGCGGGAGCACCCATGAGCAGTTCTTC. It is translated as CASSLYGGSTHEQFF.